These 27 T cell receptor beta chains were sequenced from one sample in a study of OX40 agonist ivuxolimab in advanced cancers. TCRdb's copy holds only in-frame clones and misses some; the assay was immunoSEQ multiplex PCR. The sample carries tens of thousands of clones, 85% recorded once. This specimen consisted of CD4+ or CD8+ T cells sorted from blood, obtained in a trial of the OX40 agonist ivuxolimab. The receptors originated from an adult with an advanced solid tumor such as melanoma, head and neck, liver or kidney cancer.

This clone was counted once. The J gene is TRBJ1-2, the V gene TRBV4-2; D unresolved. The germline V gene has CDR1 LGHNA and CDR2 YNFKEQ. With 0 bases removed from V and 7 bases from J, the gap between germline ends came to 15 bases. This CDR3 comprises 15 residues. As DNA, the CDR3 is TGTGCCAGCAGCCAAGATAGCGGCAGGCGTTTTGGCTACACCTTC. Translating gives CASSQDSGRRFGYTF.

This chain uses TRBV13 with TRBJ2-2, with a tentative D call TRBD2 (6 bases). CDR1 is PRHDT and CDR2 is FYEKMQ in the germline V gene (reference sequence). The CDR3 has 19 residues. V gave up 5 bases and J gave up 4 bases, with 26 bases separating them. The CDR3 is CASSRRGLRTLKLTGELFF. For the CDR3, the DNA is TGTGCCAGCAGCCGGAGGGGTTTGCGCACGCTTAAACTCACCGGGGAGCTGTTTTTT. The complete variable domain, with remaining parts taken from reference TRBV13 and TRBJ2-2, reads AAGVIQSPRHLIKEKRETATLKCYPIPRHDTVYWYQQGPGQDPQFLISFYEKMQSDKGSIPDRFSAQQFSDYHSELNMSSLELGDSALYFCASSRRGLRTLKLTGELFFGEGSRLTVL.

V is TRBV18 and J is TRBJ1-1; perhaps TRBD1 as D (6 bases). Germline V gene lookup returns CDR1 KGHSH and CDR2 LQKENI. V lost 4 bases to trimming and J lost 1 base, with 7 bases between them. The CDR3 length is 13 residues. CDR3 sequence (DNA): TGTGCCAGCTCACTGGGACAGAACACTGAAGCTTTCTTT. This gives the protein CASSLGQNTEAFF.

The chain is built from TRBV19 and TRBJ2-5; D is perhaps TRBD1 or TRBD2 (5 bases each). In germline, CDR1 is LNHDA, CDR2 SQIVND (reference sequence). This CDR3 has 13 amino acids. The V end was cut by 3 bases, the J end by 5 bases, with 10 bases between. This chain's CDR3 is CASSIAGTETQYF. DNA for the CDR3: TGTGCCAGTAGTATCGCAGGGACGGAGACCCAGTACTTC.

The chain is built from TRBV5-1 and TRBJ2-7; perhaps TRBD2 as D (5 bases). Germline V CDR1 and CDR2: SGHRS, YFSETQ. The length of the CDR3 is 12 residues. Trimming removed 9 bases from V and 6 bases from J, with 16 bases in between. The CDR3 spells CATRVGDGEQYF. DNA for the CDR3: TGCGCCACCCGGGTGGGAGATGGCGAGCAGTACTTC.

With regard to this clone: Mismatch with germline at one junction end may stem from a read error. V is TRBV5-1 and J is TRBJ2-1, with 8 bases identical to TRBD2. Germline assignment: CDR1 SGHRS and CDR2 YFSETQ. The CDR3 runs to 15 residues. The CDR3 sequence is CASSFREGRYNERFF. The CDR3 bases are TGCGCCAGCAGCTTCCGGGAGGGCCGCTACAATGAGCGGTTCTTC.

This clone was seen a single time. This chain joins TRBV27 and TRBJ2-1; 9 positions match TRBD1. The germline V gene encodes CDR1 MNHEY and CDR2 SMNVEV (reference sequence). This CDR3 is built from 14 residues. Trimming at V came to 5 bases and at J to 9 bases, leaving 8 bases not matched to a gene. The chain's CDR3 is CASSPSRDRVEQFF. CDR3 sequence (DNA): TGTGCCAGCAGTCCGTCCCGGGACAGGGTTGAGCAGTTCTTC.

This chain connects TRBV27 to TRBJ2-7; D is undetermined. V was cut by 2 bases and J by 2 bases, with 13 bases left in between. Germline CDR1 is MNHEY and CDR2 is SMNVEV (reference sequence). The CDR3 has 15 residues. In nucleotides, the CDR3 is TGTGCCAGCAGTTTAGTGGCTCTTGGCGCCTACGAGCAGTACTTC. It specifies CASSLVALGAYEQYF.

This chain connects TRBV9 to TRBJ2-1; the D is unclear. V shed 2 bases and J shed 8 bases, with 14 bases lying between them. Germline V lookup: CDR1 SGDLS, CDR2 YYNGEE. The length of the CDR3 is 14 residues. CDR3 loop: CASSVDLGWDEQFF. In nucleotides, the CDR3 is TGTGCCAGCAGCGTCGATCTAGGGTGGGATGAGCAGTTCTTC.

V usage is TRBV30 and J usage is TRBJ1-5; D is unclear. This CDR3 has 13 residues. The germline V and J ends were trimmed by 5 bases and 6 bases, with 14 bases remaining between them. Germline CDR1 is GTSNPN and CDR2 is SVGIG (reference sequence). The CDR3 region is CAWESGLGQPQHF. The CDR3 DNA follows: TGTGCCTGGGAATCAGGATTGGGTCAGCCCCAGCATTTT.

This clone is a singleton in its sample. This CDR3 is CASSWEGAEQYF. DNA for the CDR3: TGTGCCAGCAGCTGGGAAGGGGCCGAGCAGTACTTC. This chain joins TRBV2 and TRBJ2-7; D possibly corresponds to TRBD1 (5 bases). This CDR3 region has 12 residues. CDR1 is SNHLY, CDR2 FYNNEI, per germline. Trimming took 6 bases from V and 6 from J, leaving 12 bases between them.

The V and J genes are TRBV28 and TRBJ2-7, with 9 nucleotides matching TRBD2. J gave up 7 bases and V 4 bases, and 14 bases lay outside the gene matches. In germline, CDR1 is MDHEN, CDR2 SYDVKM. This CDR3 has 16 amino acids. The CDR3 DNA is TGTGCCAGCAGTTCCTCGGGTCTAGCGGGAACCTTTGAGCAGTACTTC. Protein product: CASSSSGLAGTFEQYF.

The chain employs TRBV4-2 and TRBJ2-1; 8 nucleotides line up with TRBD1. Germline V CDR1 and CDR2: LGHNA, YNFKEQ. After removal of 0 bases from V and 1 base from J, the junction contained 2 bases not matched to a gene. The CDR3 sequence is 16 residues long. This chain's CDR3 is CASSQDWDRSYNEQFF. CDR3 nucleotide sequence: TGTGCCAGCAGCCAAGATTGGGACAGGTCCTACAATGAGCAGTTCTTC.

The chain is built from TRBV19 and TRBJ2-5; TRBD1 might be the D (5 bases). This CDR3 is 14 amino acids long. V was clipped by 0 bases and J by 4 bases, with 9 bases between them. Germline V gene lookup returns CDR1 LNHDA and CDR2 SQIVND (reference sequence). The chain's CDR3 is CASSIEAQGETQYF. CDR3 sequence (DNA): TGTGCCAGTAGTATAGAGGCCCAGGGAGAGACCCAGTACTTC.

The chain has TRBV6-6 and TRBJ1-6, with D tentatively TRBD1 (5 bases). This CDR3 is built from 14 residues. V shed 5 bases and J shed 7 bases, with 12 bases lying between them. CDR1 and CDR2 (germline): MNHNY, SVGAGI (reference sequence). This chain's CDR3 is CASSPRGINSPLHF. The DNA of the CDR3 is TGTGCCAGCAGTCCAAGGGGAATCAATTCACCCCTCCACTTT.

The rearrangement links TRBV9 to TRBJ1-2; D is ambiguous. Germline assignment: CDR1 SGDLS and CDR2 YYNGEE. Trimming left V 4 bases short and J 6 bases short, with 13 bases between. This CDR3 is built from 13 residues. The CDR3 bases are TGTGCCAGCAGCCTAACCGCCTCTAATGGCTACACCTTC. Translation gives CASSLTASNGYTF.

The rearrangement links TRBV28 to TRBJ1-1, with TRBD1 matching over 10 bases. The germline V gene encodes CDR1 MDHEN and CDR2 SYDVKM. The junction had 7 bases not matched to a gene; V was cut back by 6 bases and J by 0 bases. This CDR3 is built from 16 residues. The CDR3 is CASSWDRGSMNTEAFF. CDR3 coding DNA: TGTGCCAGCAGCTGGGACAGGGGATCGATGAACACTGAAGCTTTCTTT.

The chain combines TRBV6-1 with TRBJ2-7; perhaps TRBD2 as D (6 bases). Trimming removed 2 bases at V and 3 bases at J, with 14 bases between. The germline V gene encodes CDR1 MNHNS and CDR2 SASEGT. The CDR3 is 15 residues long. CDR3 in DNA: TGTGCCAGCAGTGAAAATTGGCAGGGAGGCTACGAGCAGTACTTC. This gives the protein CASSENWQGGYEQYF.

V gene TRBV4-1 combines with J gene TRBJ2-2, with D possibly TRBD2 on 6 matching bases. CDR1 is MGHRA and CDR2 is YSYEKL in the germline V gene. Deletions cut 0 bases from V and 9 bases from J, with 14 bases between. This CDR3 comprises 15 residues. The CDR3 loop is CASSQDRDFRWELFF. The DNA for the CDR3 is TGCGCCAGCAGCCAAGATAGGGACTTCCGATGGGAGCTGTTTTTT.

The chain combines TRBV2 with TRBJ2-7; tentatively, D is TRBD1 (6 bases). CDR1 is SNHLY and CDR2 is FYNNEI in the germline V gene. Trimming stripped 2 bases from V and 3 bases from J, with 11 bases between. The CDR3 runs to 14 residues. The CDR3 is CASSEFGRGYEQYF. CDR3 sequence (DNA): TGTGCCAGCAGTGAATTCGGCAGGGGCTACGAGCAGTACTTC.

The chain employs TRBV4-1 and TRBJ1-2, with D uncertain. This CDR3 region has 15 residues. V was clipped by 4 bases and J by 5 bases, with 17 bases between them. Germline-derived CDR1 and CDR2 are MGHRA and YSYEKL. CDR3 residues: CASSPGITTSYGYTF. CDR3 DNA: TGCGCCAGCAGCCCCGGAATCACTACAAGTTATGGCTACACCTTC.

This chain connects TRBV9 to TRBJ1-2; D might be TRBD1 (5 bases). CDR1 and CDR2 (germline): SGDLS, YYNGEE. CDR3 length: 13 amino acids. V shed 7 bases and J shed 5 bases, with 15 bases lying between them. The CDR3 loop is CASWGRGGYGYTF. The CDR3, as DNA: TGTGCCAGCTGGGGACGGGGAGGATATGGCTACACCTTC.

The V gene is TRBV6-1, the J gene TRBJ2-2; D possibly corresponds to TRBD2 (6 bases). This CDR3 region has 14 residues. V lost 6 bases and J lost 5, with 13 bases in between. From germline, CDR1 is MNHNS and CDR2 SASEGT. The CDR3 DNA reads TGTGCCAGCAGCCGAATCCGGGGGACCGGGGAGCTGTTTTTT. Translated, it gives CASSRIRGTGELFF.

This clone is a singleton in its sample. The V and J genes are TRBV7-2 and TRBJ1-5, with D perhaps matching TRBD1 (5 bases). V was cut by 5 bases and J by 4 bases, with 15 bases left in between. The CDR3 extends over 15 amino acids. Per germline, CDR1 SGHTA and CDR2 FQGNSA. The CDR3 sequence is CASSPTAGGNQPQHF. The DNA for the CDR3 is TGTGCCAGCAGCCCCACGGCGGGGGGTAATCAGCCCCAGCATTTT.

V and J are TRBV14 and TRBJ2-7; D is uncertain. Germline V gene lookup returns CDR1 SGHDN and CDR2 FVKESK. V shed 1 base and J shed 6 bases, with 10 bases lying between them. This CDR3 contains 13 residues. CDR3 in DNA: TGTGCCAGCAGCCAAGGGGTTTTAACCGAGCAGTACTTC. Encoded protein: CASSQGVLTEQYF. The full variable domain, in which reference TRBV14 and TRBJ2-7 provide the parts outside the CDR3, is EAGVTQFPSHSVIEKGQTVTLRCDPISGHDNLYWYRRVMGKEIKFLLHFVKESKQDESGMPNNRFLAERTGGTYSTLKVQPAELEDSGVYFCASSQGVLTEQYFGPGTRLTVT.

The chain joins TRBV28 to TRBJ1-2; D not certain. CDR1 is MDHEN, CDR2 SYDVKM, per germline. This CDR3 is built from 11 residues. Trimming left V 5 bases short and J 8 bases short, with 9 bases between. In DNA, the CDR3 is TGTGCCAGCAGTCGCGTCCGGGGCTACACCTTC. Encoded protein: CASSRVRGYTF.

This chain connects TRBV5-1 to TRBJ2-1; unclear D gene. CDR1 and CDR2 from the germline V gene are SGHRS and YFSETQ. The CDR3 has 13 amino acids. Trimming cost V 4 bases and J 7 bases, with 12 bases left between them. CDR3 loop: CASSKSLGNEQFF. CDR3 sequence (DNA): TGCGCCAGCAGCAAGTCGTTGGGGAATGAGCAGTTCTTC.